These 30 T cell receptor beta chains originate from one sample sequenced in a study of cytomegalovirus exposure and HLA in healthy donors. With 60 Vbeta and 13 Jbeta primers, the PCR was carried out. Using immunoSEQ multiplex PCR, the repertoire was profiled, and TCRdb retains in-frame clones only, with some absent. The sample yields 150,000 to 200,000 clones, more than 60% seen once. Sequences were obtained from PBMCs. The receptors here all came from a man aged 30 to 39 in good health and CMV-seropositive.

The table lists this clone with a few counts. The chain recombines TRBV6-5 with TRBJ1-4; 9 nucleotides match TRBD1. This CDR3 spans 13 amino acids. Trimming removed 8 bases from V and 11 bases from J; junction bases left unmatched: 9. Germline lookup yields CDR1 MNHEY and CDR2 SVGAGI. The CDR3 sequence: CASEGDRVHKLFF. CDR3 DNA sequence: TGTGCCAGCGAAGGGGACAGGGTCCACAAACTGTTTTTT.

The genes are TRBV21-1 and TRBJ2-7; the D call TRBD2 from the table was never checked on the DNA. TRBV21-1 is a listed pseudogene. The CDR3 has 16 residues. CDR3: CASSPKATSGPNEQYF. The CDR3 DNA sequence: TGTGCCAGCAGCCCCAAAGCGACTAGCGGGCCGAACGAGCAGTACTTC.

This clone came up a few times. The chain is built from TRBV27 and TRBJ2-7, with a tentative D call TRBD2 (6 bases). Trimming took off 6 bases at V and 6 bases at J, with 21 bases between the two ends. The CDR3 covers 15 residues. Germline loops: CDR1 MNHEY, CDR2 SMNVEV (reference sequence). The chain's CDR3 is CASRTPTPGVSEQYF. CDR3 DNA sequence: TGTGCCAGCAGAACCCCCACCCCGGGGGTCTCCGAGCAGTACTTC.

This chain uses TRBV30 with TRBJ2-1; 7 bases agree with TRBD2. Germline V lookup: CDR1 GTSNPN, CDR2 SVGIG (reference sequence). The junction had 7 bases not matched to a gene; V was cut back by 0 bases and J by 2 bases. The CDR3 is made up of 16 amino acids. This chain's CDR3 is CAWSVGASGAYNEQFF. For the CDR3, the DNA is TGTGCCTGGAGTGTAGGGGCTAGCGGAGCCTACAATGAGCAGTTCTTC.

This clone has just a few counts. CDR3 sequence reads: CASSLSTGREAFF. As DNA, the CDR3 is TGCGCCAGCAGCCTATCCACAGGTCGTGAAGCTTTCTTT. The rearrangement joins TRBV5-1 to TRBJ1-1; perhaps TRBD1 as D (5 bases). The CDR3 totals 13 residues. Germline CDR1 is SGHRS and CDR2 is YFSETQ. V was cut by 4 bases and J by 7 bases, with 14 bases left in between.

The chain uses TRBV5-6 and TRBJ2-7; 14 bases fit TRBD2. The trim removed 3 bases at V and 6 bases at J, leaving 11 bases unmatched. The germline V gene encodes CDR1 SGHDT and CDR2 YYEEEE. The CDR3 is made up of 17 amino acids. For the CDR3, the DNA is TGTGCCAGCAGCTCACCGGGACTAGCGGGAGAATTTGGCGAGCAGTACTTC. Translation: CASSSPGLAGEFGEQYF.

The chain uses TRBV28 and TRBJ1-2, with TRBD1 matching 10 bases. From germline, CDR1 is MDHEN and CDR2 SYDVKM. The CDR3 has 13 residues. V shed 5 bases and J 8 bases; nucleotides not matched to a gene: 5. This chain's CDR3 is CASSAGQGSGYTF. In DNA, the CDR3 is TGTGCCAGCAGTGCGGGACAGGGGTCGGGCTACACCTTC.

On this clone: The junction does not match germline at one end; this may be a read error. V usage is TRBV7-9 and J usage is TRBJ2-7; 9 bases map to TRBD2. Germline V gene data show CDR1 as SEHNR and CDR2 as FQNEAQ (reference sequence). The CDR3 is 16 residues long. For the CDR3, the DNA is TGTTCCAGCAGCGAATTCGCCGGGACTAGCCTTTACGAGCAGTACTTC. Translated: CSSSEFAGTSLYEQYF.

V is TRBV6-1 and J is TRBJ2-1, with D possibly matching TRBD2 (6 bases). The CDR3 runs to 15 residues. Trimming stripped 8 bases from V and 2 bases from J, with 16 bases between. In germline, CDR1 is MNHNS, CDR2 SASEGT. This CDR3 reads CASAEGSLTYNEQFF. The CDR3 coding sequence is TGTGCCAGCGCGGAGGGCTCCCTGACCTACAATGAGCAGTTCTTC.

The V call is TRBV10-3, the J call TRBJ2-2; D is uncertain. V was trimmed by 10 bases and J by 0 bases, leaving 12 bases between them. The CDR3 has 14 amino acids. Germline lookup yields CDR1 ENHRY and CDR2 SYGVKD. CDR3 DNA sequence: TGTGCCACCGAAAAGGAGCCGAACACCGGGGAGCTGTTTTTT. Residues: CATEKEPNTGELFF.

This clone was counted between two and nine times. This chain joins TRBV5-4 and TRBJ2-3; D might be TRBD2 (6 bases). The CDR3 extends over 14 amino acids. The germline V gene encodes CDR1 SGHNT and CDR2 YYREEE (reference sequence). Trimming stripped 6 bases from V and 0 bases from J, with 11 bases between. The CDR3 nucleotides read TGTGCCAGCAACTCGGCGGGAAGCACAGATACGCAGTATTTT. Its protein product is CASNSAGSTDTQYF.

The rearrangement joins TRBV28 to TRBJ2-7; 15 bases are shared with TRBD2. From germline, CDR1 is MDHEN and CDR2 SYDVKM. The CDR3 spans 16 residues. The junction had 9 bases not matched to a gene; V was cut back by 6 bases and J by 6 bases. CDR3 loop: CASRGWTSGRATEQYF. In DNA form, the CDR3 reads TGTGCCAGCAGGGGGTGGACTAGCGGGAGGGCCACCGAGCAGTACTTC.

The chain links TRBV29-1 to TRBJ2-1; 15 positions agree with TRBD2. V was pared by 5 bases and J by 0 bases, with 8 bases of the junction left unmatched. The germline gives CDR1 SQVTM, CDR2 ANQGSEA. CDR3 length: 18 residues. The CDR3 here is CSVHGLAGGPSSYNEQFF. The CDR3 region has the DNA TGCAGCGTTCACGGACTAGCGGGAGGGCCTAGCTCCTACAATGAGCAGTTCTTC.

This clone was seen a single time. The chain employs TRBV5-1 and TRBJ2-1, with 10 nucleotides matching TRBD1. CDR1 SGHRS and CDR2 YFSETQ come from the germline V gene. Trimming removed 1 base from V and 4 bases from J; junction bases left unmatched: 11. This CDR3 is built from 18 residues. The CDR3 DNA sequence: TGCGCCAGCAGCTTGATTGTAGGTCGGGACAGGGGATACAATGAGCAGTTCTTC. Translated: CASSLIVGRDRGYNEQFF.

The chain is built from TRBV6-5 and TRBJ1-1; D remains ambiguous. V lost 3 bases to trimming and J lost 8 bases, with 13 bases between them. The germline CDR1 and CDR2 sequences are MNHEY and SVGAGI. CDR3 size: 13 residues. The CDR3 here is CASSYLWQREAFF. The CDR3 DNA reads TGTGCCAGCAGTTATTTGTGGCAGCGGGAAGCTTTCTTT.

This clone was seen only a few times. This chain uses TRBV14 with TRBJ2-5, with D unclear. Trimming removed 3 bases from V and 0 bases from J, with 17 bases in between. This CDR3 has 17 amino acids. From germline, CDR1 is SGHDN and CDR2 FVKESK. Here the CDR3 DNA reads TGTGCCAGCAGCCAGTCTCCCAGACTTTCGTACCAAGAGACCCAGTACTTC. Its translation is CASSQSPRLSYQETQYF.

The CDR3 DNA is TGTGCCAGCAGAGTGCAGGGGGACACTGAAGCTTTCTTT. It codes for CASRVQGDTEAFF. The J gene is TRBJ1-1, the V gene TRBV6-5, with 7 positions matching TRBD1. CDR3 length: 13 residues. From germline, CDR1 is MNHEY and CDR2 SVGAGI. After removal of 6 bases from V and 3 bases from J, the junction contained 4 bases not matched to a gene.

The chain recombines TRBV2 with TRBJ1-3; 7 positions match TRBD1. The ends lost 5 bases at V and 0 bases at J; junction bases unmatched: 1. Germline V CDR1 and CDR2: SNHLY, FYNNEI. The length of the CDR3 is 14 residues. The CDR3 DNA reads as TGTGCCAGCAGTTCAGGGGGCTCTGGAAACACCATATATTTT. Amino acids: CASSSGGSGNTIYF.

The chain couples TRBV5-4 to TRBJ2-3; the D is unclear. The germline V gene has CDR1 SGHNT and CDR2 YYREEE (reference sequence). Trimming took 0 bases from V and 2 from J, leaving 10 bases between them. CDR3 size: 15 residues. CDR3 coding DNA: TGTGCCAGCAGCTTGGGTCAGGTCTTCACAGATACGCAGTATTTT. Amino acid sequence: CASSLGQVFTDTQYF.

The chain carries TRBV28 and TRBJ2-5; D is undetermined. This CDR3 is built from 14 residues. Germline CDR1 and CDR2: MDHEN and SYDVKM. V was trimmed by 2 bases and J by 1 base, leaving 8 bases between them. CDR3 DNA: TGTGCCAGCAGTTTAGGTGGCATCCAAGAGACCCAGTACTTC. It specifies CASSLGGIQETQYF.

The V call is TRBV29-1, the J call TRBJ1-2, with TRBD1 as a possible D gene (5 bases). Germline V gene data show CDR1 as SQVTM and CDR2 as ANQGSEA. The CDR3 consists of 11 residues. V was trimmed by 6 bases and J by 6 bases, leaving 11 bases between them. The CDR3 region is CSVGGSDGYTF. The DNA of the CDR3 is TGCAGCGTCGGGGGGTCGGATGGCTACACCTTC.

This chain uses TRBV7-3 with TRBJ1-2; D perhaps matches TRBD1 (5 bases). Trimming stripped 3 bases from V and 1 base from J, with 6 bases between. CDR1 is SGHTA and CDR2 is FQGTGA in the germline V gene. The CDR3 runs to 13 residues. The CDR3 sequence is CASSFDSNYGYTF. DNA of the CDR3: TGTGCCAGCAGCTTCGACAGTAACTATGGCTACACCTTC. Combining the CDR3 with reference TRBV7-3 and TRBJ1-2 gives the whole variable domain GAGVSQTPSNKVTEKGKYVELRCDPISGHTALYWYRQSLGQGPEFLIYFQGTGAADDSGLPNDRFFAVRPEGSVSTLKIQRTERGDSAVYLCASSFDSNYGYTFGSGTRLTVV.

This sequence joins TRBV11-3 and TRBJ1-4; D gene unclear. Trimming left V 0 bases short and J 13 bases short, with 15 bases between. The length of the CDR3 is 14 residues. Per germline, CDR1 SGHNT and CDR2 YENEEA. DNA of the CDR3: TGTGCCAGCAGCTTAGATGGTACGAGCGGTATACTGTTTTTT. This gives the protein CASSLDGTSGILFF.

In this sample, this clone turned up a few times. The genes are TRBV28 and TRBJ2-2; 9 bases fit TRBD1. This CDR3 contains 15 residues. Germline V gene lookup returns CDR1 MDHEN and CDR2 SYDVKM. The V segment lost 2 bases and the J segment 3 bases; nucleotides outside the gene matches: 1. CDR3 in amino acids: CASSLGTGYTGELFF. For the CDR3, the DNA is TGTGCCAGCAGTTTAGGGACAGGGTACACCGGGGAGCTGTTTTTT.

In DNA form, the CDR3 reads TGTGCCAGCTTTCGAGAGACCCAGTACTTC. Translation: CASFRETQYF. The chain couples TRBV27 to TRBJ2-5; unclear D gene. V was shortened by 8 bases and J by 4 bases, with 5 bases between the two germline ends. This CDR3 contains 10 residues. CDR1 is MNHEY, CDR2 SMNVEV, per germline (reference sequence).

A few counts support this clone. This chain's CDR3 is CASSLGTGGNQPQHF. The CDR3 DNA reads TGTGCCAGCAGTCTCGGGACAGGGGGCAATCAGCCCCAGCATTTT. The chain recombines TRBV27 with TRBJ1-5; 10 nucleotides align to TRBD1. The germline CDR1 and CDR2 sequences are MNHEY and SMNVEV (reference sequence). V was pared by 5 bases and J by 2 bases, with 3 bases of the junction left unmatched. The length of the CDR3 is 15 residues.

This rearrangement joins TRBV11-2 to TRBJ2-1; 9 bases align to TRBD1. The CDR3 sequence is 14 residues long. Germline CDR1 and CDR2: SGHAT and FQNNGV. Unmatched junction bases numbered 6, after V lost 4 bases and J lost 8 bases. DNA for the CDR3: TGTGCCAGCAGCTCGGGACAGGGAGGGGATGAGCAGTTCTTC. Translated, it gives CASSSGQGGDEQFF.

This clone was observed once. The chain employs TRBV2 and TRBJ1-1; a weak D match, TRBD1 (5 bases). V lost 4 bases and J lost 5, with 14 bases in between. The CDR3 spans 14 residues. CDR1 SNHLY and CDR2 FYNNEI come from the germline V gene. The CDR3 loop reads CASSGAGGVTEAFF. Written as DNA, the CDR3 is TGTGCCAGCAGTGGGGCGGGGGGGGTAACTGAAGCTTTCTTT.

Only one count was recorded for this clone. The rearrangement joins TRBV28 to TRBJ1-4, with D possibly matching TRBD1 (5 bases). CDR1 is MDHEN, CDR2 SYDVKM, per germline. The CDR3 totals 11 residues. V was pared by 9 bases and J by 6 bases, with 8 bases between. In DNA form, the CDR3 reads TGTGCCAGTTGGGGGGATGAAAAACTGTTTTTT. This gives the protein CASWGDEKLFF.

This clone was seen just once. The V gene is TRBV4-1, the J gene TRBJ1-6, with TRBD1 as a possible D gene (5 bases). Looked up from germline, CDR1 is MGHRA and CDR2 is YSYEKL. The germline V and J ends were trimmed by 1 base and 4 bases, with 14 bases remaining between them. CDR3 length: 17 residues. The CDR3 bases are TGCGCCAGCAGCCAAGGCAAGGGGATTTCTTATAATTCACCCCTCCACTTT. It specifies CASSQGKGISYNSPLHF.